This T cell receptor beta chain was identified during a study of early T cells in non-severe SARS-CoV-2 infection. Researchers tagged individual cDNA molecules with unique molecular identifiers. MiXCR was run by TCRdb on the 5' RACE reads, yielding one entry per CDR3 protein. This table has about 66,000 distinct CDR3 sequences, about 13% appearing once. This clonotype was detected only a few times. The TCR was taken from an adult who was a healthcare worker with PCR-confirmed SARS-CoV-2 infection or an uninfected control (not recorded which). Input material: whole blood.

The CDR3 DNA follows: TGTGCCAGCAGCCCCATGGACGCCCTTGTCGCCTATGGCTACACCTTC. Translated: CASSPMDALVAYGYTF. V usage is TRBV7-9 and J usage is TRBJ1-2; D not resolved. The CDR3 has 16 amino acids. V lost 5 bases and J lost 4, with 20 bases in between. The germline V gene has CDR1 SEHNR and CDR2 FQNEAQ (reference sequence).